This paragraph covers one TCR beta chain sequence. The sample belongs to a study of blood T cells in healthy people across ages. Trimming removed 0 bases from V and 2 bases from J, with 11 bases in between. Germline V gene sequence: CDR1 PRHDT, CDR2 FYEKMQ (reference sequence). This CDR3 is built from 15 residues. The second PCR ran about 6 to 12 cycles with a sample-barcoded 5' primer and J-beta primers. A single record per CDR3 protein comes from TCRdb applying MiXCR to the 5' RACE reads. The sample lists more than 700,000 distinct CDR3 sequences; 46% were seen once. The genes are TRBV13 and TRBJ2-7; TRBD1 is a possible D gene (6 bases). This TCR came from an older man in good health. Input material: blood. This CDR3 reads CASSLGRTATYEQYF. The CDR3 DNA sequence: TGTGCCAGCAGCTTAGGAAGGACAGCTACCTACGAGCAGTACTTC.